The clone carrying this T cell receptor (beta chain) was counted at least ten times. In the same sample, other DNA sequences code for this CDR3. The sample comes from a study of control samples from healthy donors and cancer patients. Assay: immunoSEQ multiplex PCR; the TCRdb copy retains only in-frame clones and omits some. The repertoire holds under 150,000 clones, with about nine tenths as singletons. The CDR3 consists of 15 residues. Germline CDR1 reads MGHRA; CDR2 reads YSYEKL. The V and J ends lost 3 bases and 2 bases, in that order; junction bases with no gene match: 6. Sequencing was performed on blood. The sequence was collected from a man aged 35-49 years in good health. V gene TRBV4-1 combines with J gene TRBJ2-7, with 8 bases identical to TRBD1. The CDR3 protein is CASSQPGQATYEQYF. As DNA, the CDR3 is TGCGCCAGCAGCCAGCCGGGACAGGCAACCTACGAGCAGTACTTC.